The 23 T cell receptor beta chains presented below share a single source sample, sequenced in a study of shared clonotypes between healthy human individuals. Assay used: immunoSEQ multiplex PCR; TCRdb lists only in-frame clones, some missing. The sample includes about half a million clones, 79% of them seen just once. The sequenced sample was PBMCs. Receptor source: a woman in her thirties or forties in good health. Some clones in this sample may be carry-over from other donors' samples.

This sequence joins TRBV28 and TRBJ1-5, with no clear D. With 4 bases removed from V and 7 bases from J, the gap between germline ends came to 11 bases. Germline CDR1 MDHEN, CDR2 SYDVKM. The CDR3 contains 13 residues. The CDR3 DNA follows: TGTGCCAGCAGTTCTCAGAGCGAACAGCCCCAGCATTTT. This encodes CASSSQSEQPQHF. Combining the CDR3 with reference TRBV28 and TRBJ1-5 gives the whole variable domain DVKVTQSSRYLVKRTGEKVFLECVQDMDHENMFWYRQDPGLGLRLIYFSYDVKMKEKGDIPEGYSVSREKKERFSLILESASTNQTSMYLCASSSQSEQPQHFGDGTRLSIL.

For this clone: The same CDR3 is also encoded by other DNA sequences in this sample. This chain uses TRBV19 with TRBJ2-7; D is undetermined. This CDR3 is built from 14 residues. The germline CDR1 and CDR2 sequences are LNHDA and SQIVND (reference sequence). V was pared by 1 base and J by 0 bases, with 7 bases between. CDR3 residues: CASSIGTGSYEQYF. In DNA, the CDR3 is TGTGCCAGTAGTATAGGGACGGGCTCCTACGAGCAGTACTTC.

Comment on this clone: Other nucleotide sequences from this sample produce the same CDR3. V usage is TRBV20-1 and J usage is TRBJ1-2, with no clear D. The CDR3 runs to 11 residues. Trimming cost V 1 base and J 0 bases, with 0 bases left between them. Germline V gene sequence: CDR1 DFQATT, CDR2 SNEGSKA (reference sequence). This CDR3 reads CSARANYGYTF. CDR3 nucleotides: TGCAGTGCTAGAGCTAACTATGGCTACACCTTC.

CDR3 in DNA: TGTGCCAGAAGCTTGGAGGGACAGACCAATCAGCCCCAGCATTTT. Translation: CARSLEGQTNQPQHF. This chain connects TRBV5-3 to TRBJ1-5, with 7 bases that match TRBD1. TRBV5-3 is an ORF, with its function uncertain. The ends lost 0 bases at V and 3 bases at J; junction bases unmatched: 3. This CDR3 comprises 15 residues.

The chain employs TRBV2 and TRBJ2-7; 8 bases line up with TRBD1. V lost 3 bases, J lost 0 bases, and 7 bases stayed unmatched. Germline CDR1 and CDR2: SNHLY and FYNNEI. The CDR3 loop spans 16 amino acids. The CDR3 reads CASSDSGTGFSYEQYF. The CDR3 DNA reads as TGTGCCAGCAGTGATTCCGGGACAGGTTTCTCCTACGAGCAGTACTTC.

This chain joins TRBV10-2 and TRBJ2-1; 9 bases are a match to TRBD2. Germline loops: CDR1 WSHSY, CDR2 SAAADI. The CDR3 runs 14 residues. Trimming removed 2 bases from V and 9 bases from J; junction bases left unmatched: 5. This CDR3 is CASSEPGLAVEQFF. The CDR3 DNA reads TGCGCCAGCAGTGAGCCGGGACTAGCTGTTGAGCAGTTCTTC.

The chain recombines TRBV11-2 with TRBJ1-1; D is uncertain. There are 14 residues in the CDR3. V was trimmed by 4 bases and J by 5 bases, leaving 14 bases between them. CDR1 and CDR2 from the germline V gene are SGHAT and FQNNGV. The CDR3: CASSYLAEATEAFF. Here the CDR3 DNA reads TGTGCCAGCAGCTACCTAGCGGAAGCAACTGAAGCTTTCTTT.

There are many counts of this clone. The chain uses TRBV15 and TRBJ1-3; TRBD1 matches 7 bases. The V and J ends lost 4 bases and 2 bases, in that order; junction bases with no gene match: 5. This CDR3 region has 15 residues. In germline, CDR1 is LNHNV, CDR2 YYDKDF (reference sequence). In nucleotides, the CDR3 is TGTGCCACCAGCACAGACAGGGCGGCTGGAAACACCATATATTTT. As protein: CATSTDRAAGNTIYF.

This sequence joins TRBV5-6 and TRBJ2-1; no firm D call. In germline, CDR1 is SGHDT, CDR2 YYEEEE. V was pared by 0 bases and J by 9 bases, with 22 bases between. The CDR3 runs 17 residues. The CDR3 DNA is TGTGCCAGCAGCTTGGGCCAAGGCCTCGTGGTCGCGCGTGAGCAGTTCTTC. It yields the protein CASSLGQGLVVAREQFF.

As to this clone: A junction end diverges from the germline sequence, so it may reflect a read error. CDR3 amino acids: CAGSLGEEYNEQFF. The CDR3 nucleotides are TGTGCCGGCAGTTTGGGGGAGGAGTACAATGAGCAGTTCTTC. The J gene is TRBJ2-1, the V gene TRBV27; possibly TRBD2 for D (6 bases). Looked up from germline, CDR1 is MNHEY and CDR2 is SMNVEV (reference sequence). The CDR3 is 14 amino acids.

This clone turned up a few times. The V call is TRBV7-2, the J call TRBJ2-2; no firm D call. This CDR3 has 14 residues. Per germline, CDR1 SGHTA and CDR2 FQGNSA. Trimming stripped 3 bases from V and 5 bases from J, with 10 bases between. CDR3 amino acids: CASSLALQTGELFF. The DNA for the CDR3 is TGTGCCAGCAGCTTGGCCCTACAAACCGGGGAGCTGTTTTTT.

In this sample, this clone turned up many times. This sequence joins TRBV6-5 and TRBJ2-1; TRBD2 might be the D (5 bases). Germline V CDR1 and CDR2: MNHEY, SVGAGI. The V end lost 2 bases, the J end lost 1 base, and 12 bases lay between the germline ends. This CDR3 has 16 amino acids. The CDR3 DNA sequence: TGTGCCAGCAGTTACCCTCACGGAGGTTCCTACAATGAGCAGTTCTTC. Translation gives CASSYPHGGSYNEQFF.

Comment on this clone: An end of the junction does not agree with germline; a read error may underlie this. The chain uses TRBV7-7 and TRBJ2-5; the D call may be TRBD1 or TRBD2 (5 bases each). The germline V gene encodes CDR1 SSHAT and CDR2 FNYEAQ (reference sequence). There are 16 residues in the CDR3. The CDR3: CASSLAGTLGQETQYF. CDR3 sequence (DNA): TGTGCTAGCAGCTTAGCCGGGACGCTCGGCCAAGAGACCCAGTACTTC.

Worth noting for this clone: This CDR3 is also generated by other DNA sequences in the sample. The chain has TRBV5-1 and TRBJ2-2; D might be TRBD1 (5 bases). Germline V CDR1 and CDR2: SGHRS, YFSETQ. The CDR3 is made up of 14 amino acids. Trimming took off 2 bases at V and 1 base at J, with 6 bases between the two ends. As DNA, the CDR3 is TGCGCCAGCAGCTTTACAGGGAACACCGGGGAGCTGTTTTTT. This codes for CASSFTGNTGELFF.

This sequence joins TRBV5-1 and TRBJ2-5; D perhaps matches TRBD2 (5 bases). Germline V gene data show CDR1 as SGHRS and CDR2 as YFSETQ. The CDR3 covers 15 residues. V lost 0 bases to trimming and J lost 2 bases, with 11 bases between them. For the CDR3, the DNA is TGCGCCAGCAGCTTGGCCGGGGTACAGCAAGAGACCCAGTACTTC. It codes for CASSLAGVQQETQYF.

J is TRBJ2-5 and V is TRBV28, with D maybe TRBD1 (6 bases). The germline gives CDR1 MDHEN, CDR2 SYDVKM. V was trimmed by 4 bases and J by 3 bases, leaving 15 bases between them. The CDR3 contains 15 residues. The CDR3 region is CASSSPGTKKETQYF. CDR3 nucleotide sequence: TGTGCCAGCAGTTCCCCCGGGACAAAAAAAGAGACCCAGTACTTC.

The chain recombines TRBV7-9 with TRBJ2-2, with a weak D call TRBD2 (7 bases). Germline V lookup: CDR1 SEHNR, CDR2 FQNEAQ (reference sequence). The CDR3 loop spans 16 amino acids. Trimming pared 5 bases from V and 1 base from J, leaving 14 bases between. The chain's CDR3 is CASSPGASGNTGELFF. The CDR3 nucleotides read TGTGCCAGCAGCCCGGGGGCTAGCGGGAACACCGGGGAGCTGTTTTTT.

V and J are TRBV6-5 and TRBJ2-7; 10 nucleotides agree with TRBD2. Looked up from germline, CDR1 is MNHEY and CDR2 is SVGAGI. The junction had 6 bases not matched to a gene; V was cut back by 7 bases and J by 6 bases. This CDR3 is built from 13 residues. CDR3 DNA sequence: TGTGCCAGCACCGGGACTAGCGCCCGCGAGCAGTACTTC. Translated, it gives CASTGTSAREQYF.

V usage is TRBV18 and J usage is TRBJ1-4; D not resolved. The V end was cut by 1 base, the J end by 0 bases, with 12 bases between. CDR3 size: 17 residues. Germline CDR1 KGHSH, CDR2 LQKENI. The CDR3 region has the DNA TGTGCCAGCTCACCACTTCTACCGGGGACAACTAATGAAAAACTGTTTTTT. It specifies CASSPLLPGTTNEKLFF. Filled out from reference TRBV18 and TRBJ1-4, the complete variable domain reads NAGVMQNPRHLVRRRGQEARLRCSPMKGHSHVYWYRQLPEEGLKFMVYLQKENIIDESGMPKERFSAEFPKEGPSILRIQQVVRGDSAAYFCASSPLLPGTTNEKLFFGSGTQLSVL.

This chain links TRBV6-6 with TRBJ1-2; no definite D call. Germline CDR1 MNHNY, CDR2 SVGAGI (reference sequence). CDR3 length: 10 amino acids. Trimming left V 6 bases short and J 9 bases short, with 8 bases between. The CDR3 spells CASSRSRYTF. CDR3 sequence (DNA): TGTGCCAGCAGCCGGTCACGCTACACCTTC.

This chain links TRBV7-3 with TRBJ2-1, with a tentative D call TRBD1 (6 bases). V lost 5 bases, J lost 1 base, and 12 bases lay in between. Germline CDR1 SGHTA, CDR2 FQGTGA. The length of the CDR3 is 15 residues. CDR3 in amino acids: CASSPTQGSYNEQFF. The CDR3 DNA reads TGTGCCAGCAGCCCCACGCAGGGGTCCTACAATGAGCAGTTCTTC.

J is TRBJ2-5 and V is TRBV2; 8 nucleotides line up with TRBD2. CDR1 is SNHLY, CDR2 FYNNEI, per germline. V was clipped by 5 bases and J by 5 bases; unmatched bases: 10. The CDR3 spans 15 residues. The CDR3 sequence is CASSQHSGIGETQYF. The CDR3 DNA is TGTGCCAGCAGTCAACATAGCGGGATTGGGGAGACCCAGTACTTC.

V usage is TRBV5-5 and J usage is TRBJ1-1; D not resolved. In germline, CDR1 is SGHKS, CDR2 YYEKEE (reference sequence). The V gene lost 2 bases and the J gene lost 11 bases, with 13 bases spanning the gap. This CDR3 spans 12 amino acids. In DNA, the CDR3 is TGTGCCAGCAGCTTCAGCGCTGCCGTGGCTTTCTTT. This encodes CASSFSAAVAFF. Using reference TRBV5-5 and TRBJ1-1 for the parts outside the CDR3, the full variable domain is DAGVTQSPTHLIKTRGQQVTLRCSPISGHKSVSWYQQVLGQGPQFIFQYYEKEERGRGNFPDRFSARQFPNYSSELNVNALLLGDSALYLCASSFSAAVAFFGQGTRLTVV.